This passage covers 5 T cell receptor beta chains from one sample sequenced in a study of cytomegalovirus exposure and HLA in healthy donors. PCR primers comprised 60 Vbeta and 13 Jbeta primers. Assay: immunoSEQ multiplex PCR; the TCRdb copy retains only in-frame clones and omits some. The data contain around 130,000 clones, approximately 80% of them singletons. The sequenced sample was PBMCs. These receptors were taken from a woman younger than 35 in good health and CMV-seronegative.

The chain couples TRBV5-4 to TRBJ2-5; 15 bases match TRBD2. This CDR3 contains 15 residues. Germline V CDR1 and CDR2: SGHNT, YYREEE (reference sequence). The ends lost 4 bases at V and 5 bases at J; junction bases unmatched: 3. The CDR3, as DNA: TGTGCCAGCAGCCCGGGACTAGCGGGAGGTGAGACCCAGTACTTC. It translates to CASSPGLAGGETQYF.

This chain uses TRBV7-2 with TRBJ2-3, with 10 nucleotides matching TRBD2. Losses at the gene ends were 1 base for V and 4 bases for J; bases not matched to a gene: 14. CDR1 is SGHTA, CDR2 FQGNSA, per germline. This CDR3 spans 19 amino acids. CDR3 nucleotides: TGTGCCAGCAGCTTAGTCCCGGAGGCTAGCGGGAGATGGGCAGATACGCAGTATTTT. Its translation: CASSLVPEASGRWADTQYF.

The chain links TRBV6-6 to TRBJ1-4, with D unresolved. The CDR3 is made up of 13 amino acids. V gave up 6 bases and J gave up 4 bases, with 9 bases separating them. Germline V gene lookup returns CDR1 MNHNY and CDR2 SVGAGI (reference sequence). The CDR3 DNA is TGTGCCAGCAGACCGCGTATTAATGAAAAACTGTTTTTT. This encodes CASRPRINEKLFF.

This chain joins TRBV11-2 and TRBJ1-1; D gene unclear. The CDR3 covers 14 residues. Per the germline V gene, CDR1 is SGHAT and CDR2 is FQNNGV. Trimming cost V 0 bases and J 4 bases, with 9 bases left between them. This CDR3 reads CASSLDLDRTEAFF. In nucleotides, the CDR3 is TGTGCCAGCAGCTTAGATCTAGACCGCACTGAAGCTTTCTTT.

This clone appeared a single time. The chain carries TRBV6-4 and TRBJ1-1; D not resolved. CDR3 length equals 13 residues. The germline V and J ends were trimmed by 6 bases and 4 bases, with 12 bases remaining between them. The V gene's germline CDR1 is MRHNA and CDR2 SNTAGT. The CDR3 nucleotides read TGTGCCAGCAGCCGACAACAGAGCACTGAAGCTTTCTTT. The encoded protein is CASSRQQSTEAFF.